Listed here are 20 T cell receptor beta chains from one sample, sequenced in a study of T cell changes during pregnancy in multiple sclerosis. Sequencing used immunoSEQ multiplex PCR; TCRdb keeps in-frame clones, though not all of them. This sample has tens of thousands of clones; around 90% occur once, and the top ten carry around 5.6%. Sequencing used CD8+ T cells from peripheral blood mononuclear cells, obtained after pregnancy. The origin of the receptors is a female donor in good health, enrolled as a control in a pregnancy study.

This chain connects TRBV27 to TRBJ2-7, with 8 nucleotides matching TRBD1. Germline CDR1 and CDR2: MNHEY and SMNVEV (reference sequence). The CDR3 extends over 14 amino acids. V was clipped by 4 bases and J by 3 bases; unmatched bases: 5. As DNA, the CDR3 is TGTGCCAGCAGTTCCCGAGGGACAGGCTACGAGCAGTACTTC. It codes for CASSSRGTGYEQYF.

The rearrangement links TRBV6-4 to TRBJ1-6; D not certain. Germline V CDR1 and CDR2: MRHNA, SNTAGT. Trimming removed 0 bases at V and 13 bases at J, with 10 bases between. CDR3 size: 13 residues. CDR3 residues: CASSDSRRWPLHF. CDR3 DNA: TGTGCCAGCAGTGACTCGAGGCGATGGCCCCTCCACTTT.

The chain joins TRBV7-3 to TRBJ1-6, with D unclear. The CDR3 has 16 residues. The ends were cut back, 3 bases at V and 7 bases at J, with 16 bases in the middle. Germline V gives CDR1 SGHTA, CDR2 FQGTGA. The chain's CDR3 is CASSFVSSPENSPLHF. CDR3 DNA sequence: TGTGCCAGCAGCTTTGTATCAAGCCCGGAGAATTCACCCCTCCACTTT.

V is TRBV6-5 and J is TRBJ1-1; tentatively, D is TRBD1 (6 bases). The CDR3 is 13 residues long. Germline CDR1 reads MNHEY; CDR2 reads SVGAGI. The V end lost 4 bases, the J end lost 4 bases, and 10 bases lay between the germline ends. This chain's CDR3 is CASSWGGATEAFF. Here the CDR3 DNA reads TGTGCCAGCAGTTGGGGGGGGGCCACTGAAGCTTTCTTT.

The chain is built from TRBV14 and TRBJ1-2, with a possible D match to TRBD1 (6 bases). Between the trimmed V and J ends, which lost 9 bases and 0 bases, there was a span of 14 bases. Germline V lookup: CDR1 SGHDN, CDR2 FVKESK. The CDR3 extends over 14 amino acids. CDR3 sequence (DNA): TGTGCCAGTAGACCGACAGGAGCTAACTATGGCTACACCTTC. This codes for CASRPTGANYGYTF.

The V gene is TRBV5-6, the J gene TRBJ1-2; D gene uncertain. V lost 2 bases, J lost 1 base, and 9 bases lay in between. The CDR3 loop spans 14 amino acids. Germline-derived CDR1 and CDR2 are SGHDT and YYEEEE. CDR3 sequence reads: CASSLSGSNYGYTF. The DNA for the CDR3 is TGTGCCAGCAGCTTATCGGGGAGTAACTATGGCTACACCTTC.

This chain links TRBV11-2 with TRBJ2-1, with 7 bases matching TRBD1. The CDR3 has 14 residues. V shed 7 bases and J 9 bases; nucleotides not matched to a gene: 12. The germline V gene has CDR1 SGHAT and CDR2 FQNNGV. The CDR3 nucleotides are TGTGCCAGCACCTCCGGGACAGCAAACCGTGAGCAGTTCTTC. It is translated as CASTSGTANREQFF. The full variable domain, in which reference TRBV11-2 and TRBJ2-1 provide the parts outside the CDR3, is EAGVAQSPRYKIIEKRQSVAFWCNPISGHATLYWYQQILGQGPKLLIQFQNNGVVDDSQLPKDRFSAERLKGVDSTLKIQPAKLEDSAVYLCASTSGTANREQFFGPGTRLTVL.

This clone was recorded a few times. The chain employs TRBV2 and TRBJ1-5; the D gene is possibly TRBD1 (5 bases). V lost 3 bases and J lost 2, with 8 bases in between. Germline CDR1 is SNHLY and CDR2 is FYNNEI. CDR3 length: 14 residues. In nucleotides, the CDR3 is TGTGCCAGCAGTGATCAAGGGGGCAATCAGCCCCAGCATTTT. It specifies CASSDQGGNQPQHF.

The chain is built from TRBV5-4 and TRBJ1-2; 9 bases match TRBD1. Trimming cost V 3 bases and J 6 bases; bases outside gene matches: 9. The CDR3 length is 15 residues. The germline V gene encodes CDR1 SGHNT and CDR2 YYREEE (reference sequence). The CDR3: CASSYRDRVLDGYTF. In nucleotides, the CDR3 is TGTGCCAGCAGCTACCGGGACAGGGTCCTGGATGGCTACACCTTC.

The gene calls are TRBV4-1 and TRBJ2-3; 11 bases agree with TRBD2. The J segment lost 2 bases and the V segment lost 1 base, leaving 5 bases of the junction unmatched. The CDR3 spans 17 residues. Germline V gives CDR1 MGHRA, CDR2 YSYEKL. The CDR3 sequence is CASSQGTTSGVTDTQYF. The CDR3 bases are TGCGCCAGCAGCCAAGGGACGACTAGCGGGGTCACAGATACGCAGTATTTT.

The gene calls are TRBV7-9 and TRBJ2-4; no reliable D call. V shed 5 bases and J shed 6 bases, with 14 bases lying between them. The germline V gene encodes CDR1 SEHNR and CDR2 FQNEAQ (reference sequence). This CDR3 has 14 amino acids. CDR3 in amino acids: CASSRSADGNIQYF. CDR3 coding DNA: TGTGCCAGCAGCCGGTCCGCGGATGGAAACATTCAGTACTTC. Full variable domain (missing parts from reference TRBV7-9 and TRBJ2-4): DTGVSQNPRHKITKRGQNVTFRCDPISEHNRLYWYRQTLGQGPEFLTYFQNEAQLEKSRLLSDRFSAERPKGSFSTLEIQRTEQGDSAMYLCASSRSADGNIQYFGAGTRLSVL.

This clone was detected a few times. This chain joins TRBV7-9 and TRBJ2-2; TRBD2 aligns across 11 bases. V shed 8 bases, J shed 5 bases, and the junction held 13 bases outside the gene matches. Germline V gene lookup returns CDR1 SEHNR and CDR2 FQNEAQ (reference sequence). This CDR3 has 17 amino acids. The chain's CDR3 is CASLTDRLAGRTGELFF. The CDR3 DNA follows: TGTGCCAGCCTAACCGACCGACTAGCGGGGAGAACCGGGGAGCTGTTTTTT.

The chain links TRBV10-3 to TRBJ2-1; 7 nucleotides align to TRBD2. Germline V gives CDR1 ENHRY, CDR2 SYGVKD. The V gene end was trimmed by 0 bases and the J gene end by 5 bases; junction bases not matched to a gene: 10. The CDR3 length is 17 residues. CDR3 in amino acids: CAISESRASGDHNEQFF. CDR3 coding DNA: TGTGCCATCAGTGAGTCGAGGGCTAGCGGCGACCACAATGAGCAGTTCTTC.

The CDR3 DNA sequence: TGTGCCAGCAGTCCCCCGGTGACAGGGCGCTACGAGCAGTACTTC. This codes for CASSPPVTGRYEQYF. This sequence joins TRBV7-9 and TRBJ2-7, with TRBD1 matching 7 bases. The ends lost 6 bases at V and 3 bases at J; junction bases unmatched: 11. The CDR3 totals 15 residues. Germline-derived CDR1 and CDR2 are SEHNR and FQNEAQ (reference sequence). Combining the CDR3 with reference TRBV7-9 and TRBJ2-7 gives the whole variable domain DTGVSQNPRHKITKRGQNVTFRCDPISEHNRLYWYRQTLGQGPEFLTYFQNEAQLEKSRLLSDRFSAERPKGSFSTLEIQRTEQGDSAMYLCASSPPVTGRYEQYFGPGTRLTVT.

The CDR3 protein is CASSLGPGASLIYNEQFF. In DNA form, the CDR3 reads TGTGCCAGCAGTTTGGGGCCAGGGGCTTCCCTTATTTACAATGAGCAGTTCTTC. This rearrangement joins TRBV27 to TRBJ2-1; TRBD1 is a possible D gene (6 bases). The germline V gene has CDR1 MNHEY and CDR2 SMNVEV (reference sequence). Trimming removed 3 bases at V and 4 bases at J, with 22 bases between. The CDR3 extends over 18 amino acids.

The chain has TRBV16 and TRBJ1-2; 8 bases are a match to TRBD1. Trimming cost V 6 bases and J 4 bases; bases outside gene matches: 7. There are 14 residues in the CDR3. Germline loops: CDR1 KGHSY, CDR2 FQNENV. The CDR3: CASSDRGGAYGYTF. The CDR3 nucleotides read TGTGCCAGCAGTGACAGGGGAGGGGCCTATGGCTACACCTTC.

The chain links TRBV15 to TRBJ1-5, with 9 bases identical to TRBD1. The CDR3 totals 16 residues. V lost 0 bases, J lost 4 bases, and 4 bases stayed unmatched. Germline CDR1 LNHNV, CDR2 YYDKDF (reference sequence). In DNA form, the CDR3 reads TGTGCCACCAGCAGAGATCGCGGGACAGGGAATCAGCCCCAGCATTTT. It specifies CATSRDRGTGNQPQHF.

The CDR3 reads CASSRGTDEKLFF. The CDR3 bases are TGTGCCAGCTCCAGGGGAACGGATGAAAAACTGTTTTTT. This sequence joins TRBV18 and TRBJ1-4; possible D gene TRBD1, 6 bases. The V gene's germline CDR1 is KGHSH and CDR2 LQKENI. The CDR3 extends over 13 amino acids. With 6 bases removed from V and 6 bases from J, the gap between germline ends came to 11 bases.

This clone appeared many times. The chain recombines TRBV15 with TRBJ2-6; no clear D gene. The CDR3 loop spans 15 amino acids. Germline V gene sequence: CDR1 LNHNV, CDR2 YYDKDF (reference sequence). V was trimmed by 3 bases and J by 0 bases, leaving 6 bases between them. This CDR3 reads CATSRADSGANVLTF. CDR3 bases: TGTGCCACCAGCAGGGCTGACTCTGGGGCCAACGTCCTGACTTTC.

This chain uses TRBV9 with TRBJ2-1, with D possibly being TRBD2 (6 bases). V shed 0 bases and J shed 6 bases, with 7 bases lying between them. The CDR3 totals 13 residues. The germline V gene has CDR1 SGDLS and CDR2 YYNGEE. CDR3 in DNA: TGTGCCAGCAGCGTAGACGGGGGCAATGAGCAGTTCTTC. Translation: CASSVDGGNEQFF.